This T cell receptor (beta chain) came from a study of shared clonotypes between healthy human individuals. This clone was observed a single time. Germline V CDR1 and CDR2: SGHVS, FQNEAQ. There are 13 residues in the CDR3. V lost 3 bases to trimming and J lost 2 bases, with 7 bases between them. Genomic DNA came from about 97 million PBMCs in unsorted samples. Assay used: immunoSEQ multiplex PCR; TCRdb lists only in-frame clones, some missing. The table includes approximately 510,000 clones, around 79% detected once. Material for sequencing was PBMCs. The gene calls are TRBV7-8 and TRBJ1-2; D is ambiguous. This receptor was taken from a woman in her 40s in good health. Some clones in this sample may be carry-over from other donors' samples. The CDR3, as DNA: TGTGCCAGCAGCTTGTGGCAAAACTATGGCTACACCTTC. As protein: CASSLWQNYGYTF.